In this sample, the clone carrying this T cell receptor beta chain turned up a few times. Its antigen is still unknown. Semi-nested PCR with Nested Universal Primer A followed constant-region reverse priming of full-length variable regions. From the 5' RACE reads, TCRdb called clonotypes with MiXCR, one entry per CDR3 protein. This repertoire shows 34,000 or so distinct CDR3 sequences, roughly a quarter found once; its top ten account for 2.3%. Cells sorted as Tregs were CD4+, CD25+ and CD127-/low. Study conclusions and caveats: In terms of TCR gene usage, tumor memory CD4+ T cells clustered together with blood and lymph node memory CD4+ cells, as well as with lymph node naive CD4+ cells.

The material sequenced was tumor-infiltrating Tregs sorted from the breast tumor. The receptor was derived from a female donor with breast cancer.

The CDR3 is CASSYGGAPFEQYF. The CDR3 DNA reads TGTGCCAGCAGTTACGGGGGGGCGCCATTCGAGCAGTACTTC. The V call is TRBV6-5, the J call TRBJ2-7; TRBD2 is a possible D gene (7 bases). CDR3 length: 14 residues. V dropped 2 bases and J dropped 6 bases, with 14 bases sitting between them. CDR1 is MNHEY and CDR2 is SVGAGI in the germline V gene.